Included here is one TCR beta chain sequence, with context. The antigen is unknown. The source of the sample is a study of identical twins. Study findings and constraints: The study found excess low generation probability among twin-shared out-of-frame alpha sequences. There were fewer insertions in abundant cord blood beta clonotypes, but memory repertoires showed no such pattern.

The authors used template switching to add a universal primer site and gave cDNA unique molecular identifiers. TCRdb re-called the 5' RACE reads with MiXCR, one entry per CDR3 protein. Found here are approximately 190,000 distinct CDR3 sequences, 15% to 20% of them singletons; the top ten hold 40% to 45%. Trimming cost V 1 base and J 9 bases, with 3 bases left between them. The CDR3 has 10 residues. Germline values: CDR1 MNHNS, CDR2 SASEGT. The same data also contributed to another study, on T cells expressing NK-cell markers. That source reports: Seropositivity for HCMV was found in seven of the eight sequenced donors, with one seronegative.

The source material was CD8+ T cells sorted from blood. J is TRBJ1-2 and V is TRBV6-1; D gene unclear. The source of this sequence is a woman aged 18-35 years in good health. The CDR3 DNA reads as TGTGCCAGCAGTGAAGATAGCTACACCTTC. This encodes CASSEDSYTF.